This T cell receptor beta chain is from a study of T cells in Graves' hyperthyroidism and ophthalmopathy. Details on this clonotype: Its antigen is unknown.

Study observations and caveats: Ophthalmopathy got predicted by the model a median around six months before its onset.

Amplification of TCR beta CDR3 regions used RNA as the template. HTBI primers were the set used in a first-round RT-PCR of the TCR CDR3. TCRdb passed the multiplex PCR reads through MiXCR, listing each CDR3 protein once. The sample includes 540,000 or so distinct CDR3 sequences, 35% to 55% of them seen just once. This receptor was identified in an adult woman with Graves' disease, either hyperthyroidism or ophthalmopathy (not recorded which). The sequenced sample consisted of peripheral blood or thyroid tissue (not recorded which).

The CDR3 DNA is TGTGCCACCAGCAGAGATTCTGGTGGCTACACCTTC. This codes for CATSRDSGGYTF. The chain couples TRBV15 to TRBJ1-2; no clear D gene. In germline, CDR1 is LNHNV, CDR2 YYDKDF (reference sequence). The CDR3 totals 12 residues. The germline V and J ends were trimmed by 0 bases and 7 bases, with 6 bases remaining between them.